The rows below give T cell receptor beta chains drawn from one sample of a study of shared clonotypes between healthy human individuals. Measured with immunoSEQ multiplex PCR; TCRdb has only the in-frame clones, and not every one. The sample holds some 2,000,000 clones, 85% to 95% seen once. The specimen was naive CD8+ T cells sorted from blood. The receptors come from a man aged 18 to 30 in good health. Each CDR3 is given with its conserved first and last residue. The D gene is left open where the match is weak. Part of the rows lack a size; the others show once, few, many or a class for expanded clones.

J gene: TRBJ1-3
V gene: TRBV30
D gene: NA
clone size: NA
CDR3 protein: CAWNKGVAGNTIYF
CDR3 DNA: TGTGCCTGGAATAAAGGGGTGGCTGGAAACACCATATATTTT

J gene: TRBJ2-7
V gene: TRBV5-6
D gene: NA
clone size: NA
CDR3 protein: CASSLGTYEQYF
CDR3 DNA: TGTGCCAGCAGCTTGGGGACCTACGAGCAGTACTTC

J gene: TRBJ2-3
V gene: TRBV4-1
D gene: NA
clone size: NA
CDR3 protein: CASSLDPYTGDTQYF
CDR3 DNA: TGCGCCAGCAGCCTGGACCCTTATACAGGAGATACGCAGTATTTT

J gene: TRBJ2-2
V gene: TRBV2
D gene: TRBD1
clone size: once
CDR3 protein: CASYRGPRTGELFF
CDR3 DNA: TGTGCCAGTTACAGGGGACCTAGAACCGGGGAGCTGTTTTTT

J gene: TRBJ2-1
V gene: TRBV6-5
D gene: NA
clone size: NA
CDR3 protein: CASSYISGEYNEQFF
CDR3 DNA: TGTGCCAGCAGTTACATTTCGGGGGAGTACAATGAGCAGTTCTTC

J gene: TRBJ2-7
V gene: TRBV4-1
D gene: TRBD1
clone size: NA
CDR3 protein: CASSQDDIRDRVF
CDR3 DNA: TGCGCCAGCAGCCAAGATGACATCCGGGACAGGGTCTTC

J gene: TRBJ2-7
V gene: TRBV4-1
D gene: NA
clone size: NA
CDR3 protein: CASSPKSTIYEQYF
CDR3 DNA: TGCGCCAGCAGCCCCAAGTCGACTATCTACGAGCAGTACTTC

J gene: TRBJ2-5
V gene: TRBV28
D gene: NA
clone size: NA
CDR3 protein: CASIESETQYF
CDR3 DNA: TGTGCCAGCATTGAATCGGAGACCCAGTACTTC

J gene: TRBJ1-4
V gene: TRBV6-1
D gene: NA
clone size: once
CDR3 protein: CASSEVSPIAGEKLFF
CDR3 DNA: TGTGCCAGCAGTGAAGTTTCCCCAATCGCGGGCGAAAAACTGTTTTTT

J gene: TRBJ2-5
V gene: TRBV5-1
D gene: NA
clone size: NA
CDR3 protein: CASSSPGDHQETQYF
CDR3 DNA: TGCGCCAGCAGCTCCCCAGGGGACCACCAAGAGACCCAGTACTTC

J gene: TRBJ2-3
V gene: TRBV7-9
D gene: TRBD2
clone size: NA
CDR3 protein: CASSSTSADTDTQYF
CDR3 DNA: TGTGCCAGCAGCTCGACTAGCGCCGACACAGATACGCAGTATTTT

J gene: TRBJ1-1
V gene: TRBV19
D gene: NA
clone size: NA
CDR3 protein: CASSLFSDRSQEAFF
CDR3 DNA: TGTGCCAGTAGTCTCTTCTCCGACAGGAGTCAGGAAGCTTTCTTT

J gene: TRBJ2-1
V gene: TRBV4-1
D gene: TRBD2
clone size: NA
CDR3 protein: CASSQDQRGNEQFF
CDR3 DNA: TGCGCCAGCAGCCAAGACCAGCGGGGAAATGAGCAGTTCTTC

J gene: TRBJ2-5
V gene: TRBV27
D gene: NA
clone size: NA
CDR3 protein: CASSYDSEETQYF
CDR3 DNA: TGTGCCAGCAGTTATGACAGCGAAGAGACCCAGTACTTC

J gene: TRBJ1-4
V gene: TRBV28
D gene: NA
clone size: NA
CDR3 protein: CASSSGGENEKLFF
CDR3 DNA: TGTGCCAGCAGTTCCGGGGGGGAGAATGAAAAACTGTTTTTT

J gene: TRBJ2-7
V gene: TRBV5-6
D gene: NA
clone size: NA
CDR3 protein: CASSLLPGAYEQYF
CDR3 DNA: TGTGCCAGCAGCTTGTTGCCAGGAGCCTACGAGCAGTACTTC